Below, 8 T cell receptor beta chains from the same sample are listed, as sequenced in a study of CD8+ T cells in alopecia areata. Indicated treatment: oral pan-JAK inhibitor, 5-10 mg twice daily. cDNA serving as the sequencing template came from extracted, reverse transcribed RNA. Generated by immunoSEQ multiplex PCR, the TCRdb table keeps only in-frame clones and is missing some. The sample has fewer than 250,000 clones, roughly 60% seen once. The sample consisted of CD4+ T cells sorted from blood, taken at week 24, from a patient treated with tofacitinib. The receptors originated from a human donor with alopecia areata.

The chain carries TRBV29-1 and TRBJ1-2; 7 nucleotides match TRBD1. CDR1 SQVTM and CDR2 ANQGSEA come from the germline V gene. CDR3 length: 14 residues. V was clipped by 4 bases and J by 3 bases; unmatched bases: 8. The CDR3 coding sequence is TGCAGCGTTGGGCCGCGACAGGGAGACTATGGCTACACCTTC. It is translated as CSVGPRQGDYGYTF.

J is TRBJ1-1 and V is TRBV15; 7 nucleotides match TRBD1. V dropped 3 bases and J dropped 5; count of bases not matched to a gene: 12. Germline-derived CDR1 and CDR2 are LNHNV and YYDKDF (reference sequence). This CDR3 is built from 16 residues. CDR3 sequence (DNA): TGTGCCACCAGCAGCGAACTCACAGGGGTTGGAACTGAAGCTTTCTTT. It is translated as CATSSELTGVGTEAFF.

The chain recombines TRBV6-6 with TRBJ2-1, with D possibly being TRBD2 (6 bases). Trimming took 7 bases from V and 7 from J, leaving 14 bases between them. The CDR3 loop spans 13 amino acids. Germline V CDR1 and CDR2: MNHNY, SVGAGI (reference sequence). DNA for the CDR3: TGTGCCAGCACCCTATGGCGGGATAATGAGCAGTTCTTC. Protein sequence: CASTLWRDNEQFF.

The genes are TRBV6-1 and TRBJ2-7; 7 bases agree with TRBD2. The CDR3 loop spans 15 amino acids. CDR1 is MNHNS, CDR2 SASEGT, per germline. V gave up 3 bases and J gave up 4 bases; unmatched junction bases: 9. The CDR3 loop is CASSDSGGGTYEQYF. The CDR3 DNA reads TGTGCCAGCAGTGATAGTGGCGGGGGAACTTACGAGCAGTACTTC.

The V and J genes are TRBV7-2 and TRBJ2-3; perhaps TRBD2 as D (7 bases). Germline CDR1 is SGHTA and CDR2 is FQGNSA. CDR3 length equals 15 residues. With 1 base removed from V and 6 bases from J, the gap between germline ends came to 14 bases. The CDR3 spells CASSLEGGRLDTQYF. The CDR3 nucleotides read TGTGCCAGCAGCTTAGAGGGGGGGCGTCTGGATACGCAGTATTTT.

Only one count was recorded for this clone. The rearrangement uses TRBV30 and TRBJ1-2; tentative D call: TRBD1 (6 bases). The CDR3 covers 15 residues. V lost 0 bases, J lost 6 bases, and 17 bases lay in between. CDR1 and CDR2 (germline): GTSNPN, SVGIG (reference sequence). Here the CDR3 reads CAWSVGMKGEDGYTF. The CDR3, as DNA: TGTGCCTGGAGTGTTGGTATGAAGGGGGAGGATGGCTACACCTTC.

The chain joins TRBV27 to TRBJ2-2, with D tentatively TRBD1 or TRBD2 (6 bases each). V was clipped by 3 bases and J by 6 bases, with 14 bases between them. CDR1 MNHEY and CDR2 SMNVEV come from the germline V gene (reference sequence). The CDR3 runs 15 residues. This CDR3 reads CASSLGQGRSGELFF. In nucleotides, the CDR3 is TGTGCCAGCAGTTTGGGGCAGGGGAGGTCCGGGGAGCTGTTTTTT.

This sequence joins TRBV29-1 and TRBJ1-1; 8 bases are shared with TRBD1. Germline V gene sequence: CDR1 SQVTM, CDR2 ANQGSEA. Germline trimming cut 6 bases from V and 2 bases from J; bases unmatched to any gene: 5. CDR3 size: 13 residues. CDR3: CSVAGQGNTEAFF. CDR3 DNA sequence: TGCAGCGTGGCAGGACAGGGAAACACTGAAGCTTTCTTT.